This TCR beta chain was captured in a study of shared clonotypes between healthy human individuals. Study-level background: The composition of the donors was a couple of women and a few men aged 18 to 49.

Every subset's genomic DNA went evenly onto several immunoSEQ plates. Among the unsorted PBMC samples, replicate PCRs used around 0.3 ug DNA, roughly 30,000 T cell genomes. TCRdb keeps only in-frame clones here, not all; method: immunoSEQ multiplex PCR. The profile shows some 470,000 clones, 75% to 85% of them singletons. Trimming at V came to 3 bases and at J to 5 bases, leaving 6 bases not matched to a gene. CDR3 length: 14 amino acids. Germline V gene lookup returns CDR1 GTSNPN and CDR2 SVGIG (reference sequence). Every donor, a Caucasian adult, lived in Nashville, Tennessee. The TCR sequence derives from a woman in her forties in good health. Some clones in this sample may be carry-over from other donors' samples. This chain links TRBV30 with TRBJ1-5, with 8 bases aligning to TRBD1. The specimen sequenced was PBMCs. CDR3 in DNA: TGTGCCTGGAGCACGACAGGGGCCGATCAGCCCCAGCATTTT. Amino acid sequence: CAWSTTGADQPQHF.